This TCR beta chain was identified in a study of blood T cell repertoires in COVID-19. Sequencing used immunoSEQ multiplex PCR; TCRdb keeps in-frame clones, though not all of them. The table has approximately 440,000 clones, about nine tenths seen once. Membership in each cohort depended on participant-reported clinical history. Recovered status applied to Cohort 3 donors who had two consecutive negative PCRs. It also applied to those with clearance or with symptom resolution. This clone was seen a single time. Germline lookup yields CDR1 SNHLY and CDR2 FYNNEI. V was clipped by 7 bases and J by 2 bases; unmatched bases: 8. This CDR3 is 15 amino acids long.

The sample comprised PBMCs or T cells enriched from blood (not recorded which). The sequence was collected from a man in his late teens or twenties who had recovered from COVID-19. The genes are TRBV2 and TRBJ1-5; TRBD1 aligns across 7 bases. The CDR3 DNA reads TGTGCCAGCATCGCCGACAGGGCCGGCAATCAGCCCCAGCATTTT. It translates to CASIADRAGNQPQHF.